The 12 T cell receptor beta chains reported below all come from one sample, sequenced in a study of immune evolution from preneoplasia to lung adenocarcinoma. TCRdb's copy holds only in-frame clones and misses some; the assay was immunoSEQ multiplex PCR. This sample has around 39,000 clones, with under 85% found just once. The sequenced sample was FFPE invasive lung adenocarcinoma tissue. The receptors here all came from a person in their sixties or seventies with lung adenocarcinoma.

V and J are TRBV9 and TRBJ1-2, with D possibly matching TRBD1 (5 bases). Germline V CDR1 and CDR2: SGDLS, YYNGEE. V lost 0 bases to trimming and J lost 5 bases, with 8 bases between them. CDR3 length equals 13 residues. The CDR3 DNA reads as TGTGCCAGCAGCGTAGATAGGGGATATGGCTACACCTTC. It codes for CASSVDRGYGYTF.

The chain is built from TRBV4-1 and TRBJ1-1; 7 bases align to TRBD1. This CDR3 spans 12 amino acids. Germline CDR1 is MGHRA and CDR2 is YSYEKL. J was trimmed by 8 bases and V by 3 bases; bases with no gene match: 3. This chain's CDR3 is CASSQATGEAFF. The CDR3 DNA reads as TGCGCCAGCAGCCAGGCGACAGGGGAAGCTTTCTTT.

This rearrangement joins TRBV7-2 to TRBJ2-3; 11 bases are shared with TRBD2. CDR1 SGHTA and CDR2 FQGNSA come from the germline V gene. The CDR3 loop spans 16 amino acids. V lost 8 bases to trimming and J lost 2 bases; unmatched junction nucleotides: 9. CDR3: CASQTGLAGFTDTQYF. For the CDR3, the DNA is TGTGCCAGCCAAACAGGACTAGCGGGTTTCACAGATACGCAGTATTTT.

CDR3 residues: CSVDGDGYNEQFF. The CDR3 bases are TGCAGCGTTGATGGGGACGGATACAATGAGCAGTTCTTC. This chain joins TRBV29-1 and TRBJ2-1; D may match TRBD1 or TRBD2 (5 bases each). The CDR3 has 13 amino acids. Trimming stripped 3 bases from V and 4 bases from J, with 10 bases between. From germline, CDR1 is SQVTM and CDR2 ANQGSEA.

For the CDR3, the DNA is TGTGCCAGCAGCTTAACGGGGGGAAATAGCAATCAGCCCCAGCATTTT. Translation: CASSLTGGNSNQPQHF. The rearrangement joins TRBV7-2 to TRBJ1-5; D possibly corresponds to TRBD1 (5 bases). From germline, CDR1 is SGHTA and CDR2 FQGNSA. CDR3 size: 16 residues. V shed 2 bases and J shed 0 bases, with 11 bases lying between them.

This clone turned up a few times. V usage is TRBV11-2 and J usage is TRBJ2-1, with 10 bases identical to TRBD2. J lost 3 bases, V lost 5 bases, and 4 bases had no gene match. There are 15 residues in the CDR3. Germline assignment: CDR1 SGHAT and CDR2 FQNNGV. The CDR3 DNA reads TGTGCCAGCAGCCTCAGCGGGAGGGTCTACAATGAGCAGTTCTTC. Its translation is CASSLSGRVYNEQFF.

The rearrangement uses TRBV6-5 and TRBJ2-7; TRBD2 aligns across 12 bases. V lost 5 bases to trimming and J lost 10 bases; unmatched junction nucleotides: 6. Germline lookup yields CDR1 MNHEY and CDR2 SVGAGI. The CDR3 contains 13 residues. The CDR3 sequence is CASSKLAGGPQYF. The CDR3 DNA sequence: TGTGCCAGCAGTAAACTAGCGGGAGGCCCACAGTACTTC.

The CDR3 loop reads CASSTTGDPSATQYF. DNA for the CDR3: TGTGCCAGCAGCACCACAGGGGACCCCTCTGCAACCCAGTACTTC. This sequence joins TRBV21-1 and TRBJ2-5; TRBD1 is taken as the D call from the table, unchecked against the DNA. TRBV21-1 is listed as a pseudogene. This CDR3 has 15 amino acids.

The chain has TRBV11-3 and TRBJ2-3, with D hard to call. Germline CDR1 SGHNT, CDR2 YENEEA. This CDR3 is built from 11 residues. Trimming removed 1 base from V and 5 bases from J, with 1 base in between. CDR3 sequence (DNA): TGTGCCAGCAGCTTAGGAGATACGCAGTATTTT. It specifies CASSLGDTQYF.

The V call is TRBV21-1, the J call TRBJ1-5; the table gives TRBD1 as D, unverified against the DNA. TRBV21-1 is assigned pseudogene status. There are 16 residues in the CDR3. Here the CDR3 DNA reads TGTGCCAGCAGCCCAGGGTTCGGGACAGATCATCAGCCCCAGCATTTT. Encoded protein: CASSPGFGTDHQPQHF.

This chain links TRBV2 with TRBJ1-6; 8 positions agree with TRBD1. There are 14 residues in the CDR3. CDR1 is SNHLY, CDR2 FYNNEI, per germline. The J segment lost 10 bases and the V segment lost 6 bases, leaving 8 bases of the junction unmatched. CDR3 DNA: TGTGCCAGCAGACCCGGGACAGGAGGCTCACCCCTCCACTTT. Amino acids: CASRPGTGGSPLHF.

The CDR3 DNA follows: TGTGCCTGGAAGTCTAGCGTCACAGATACGCAGTATTTT. Amino acid sequence: CAWKSSVTDTQYF. The chain has TRBV30 and TRBJ2-3; perhaps TRBD2 as D (6 bases). From germline, CDR1 is GTSNPN and CDR2 SVGIG (reference sequence). There are 13 residues in the CDR3. Trimming cost V 4 bases and J 2 bases, with 10 bases left between them.